This TCR beta chain appears in the sequencing data of a study of preoperative IRX-2 immunotherapy in early breast cancer. Sequencing used immunoSEQ multiplex PCR; TCRdb keeps in-frame clones, though not all of them. The table includes about 62,000 clones, roughly 94% detected once. Treatment of the sample: preoperative locoregional IRX-2 cytokine immunotherapy. Samples came from a phase Ib trial of preoperative locoregional IRX-2 cytokine immunotherapy. This clonotype was obtained from a human donor with breast cancer. The biological material was taken from a patient treated with IRX-2 immunotherapy.

The CDR3 reads CASSKPGQGDEQYF. CDR3 nucleotides: TGTGCCAGTAGTAAACCGGGACAGGGCGACGAGCAGTACTTC. The chain links TRBV19 to TRBJ2-7, with 9 bases aligning to TRBD1. Per germline, CDR1 LNHDA and CDR2 SQIVND (reference sequence). The CDR3 contains 14 residues. V shed 4 bases and J 5 bases; nucleotides not matched to a gene: 6. Drawing the rest from reference TRBV19 and TRBJ2-7, the complete variable domain is DGGITQSPKYLFRKEGQNVTLSCEQNLNHDAMYWYRQDPGQGLRLIYYSQIVNDFQKGDIAEGYSVSREKKESFPLTVTSAQKNPTAFYLCASSKPGQGDEQYFGPGTRLTVT.